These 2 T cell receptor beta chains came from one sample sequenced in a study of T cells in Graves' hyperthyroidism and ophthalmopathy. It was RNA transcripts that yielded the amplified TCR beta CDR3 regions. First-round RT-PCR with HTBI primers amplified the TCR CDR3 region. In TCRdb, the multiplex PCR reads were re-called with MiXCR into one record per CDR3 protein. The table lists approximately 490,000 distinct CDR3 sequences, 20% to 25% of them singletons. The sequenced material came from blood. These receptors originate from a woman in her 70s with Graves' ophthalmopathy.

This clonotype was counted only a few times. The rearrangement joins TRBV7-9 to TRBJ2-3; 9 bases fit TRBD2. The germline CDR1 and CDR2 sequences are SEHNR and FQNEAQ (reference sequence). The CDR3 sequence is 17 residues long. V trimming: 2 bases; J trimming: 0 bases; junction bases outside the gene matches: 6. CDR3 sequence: CASSLLPSGVSTDTQYF. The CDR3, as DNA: TGTGCCAGCAGCTTACTTCCTAGCGGGGTAAGCACAGATACGCAGTATTTT.

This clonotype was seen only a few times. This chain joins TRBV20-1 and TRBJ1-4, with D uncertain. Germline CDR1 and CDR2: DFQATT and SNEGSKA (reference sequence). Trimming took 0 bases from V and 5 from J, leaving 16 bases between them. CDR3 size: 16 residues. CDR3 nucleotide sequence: TGCAGTGCTAGAGATCCAGGCCAGCTGGGAAATGAAAAACTGTTTTTT. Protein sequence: CSARDPGQLGNEKLFF.